What follows describes a single T cell receptor beta chain. This specimen comes from a study of blood T cell repertoires in COVID-19. For the study at large: Italy, Spain and the United States were the sources of the convalescent and acute COVID-19 samples.

The table came from immunoSEQ multiplex PCR; TCRdb's copy has only in-frame clones and leaves some out. The sample carries 300,000 to 400,000 clones, about nine tenths recorded once. Enrolment of Seattle patients took place during active infection, and they were followed longitudinally. The CDR3 contains 16 residues. Germline loops: CDR1 SEHNR, CDR2 FQNEAQ (reference sequence). V lost 2 bases, J lost 5 bases, and 9 bases stayed unmatched. The genes are TRBV7-9 and TRBJ2-1, with 7 positions matching TRBD1. Sequenced input: peripheral blood. The sequence was obtained from a woman in her seventies with COVID-19, enrolled during active disease. This CDR3 is CASSLPTGTADNEQFF. CDR3 DNA: TGTGCCAGCAGCTTACCCACCGGGACAGCAGACAATGAGCAGTTCTTC. The variable domain in full, with the rest retrieved from reference TRBV7-9 and TRBJ2-1, is DTGVSQNPRHKITKRGQNVTFRCDPISEHNRLYWYRQTLGQGPEFLTYFQNEAQLEKSRLLSDRFSAERPKGSFSTLEIQRTEQGDSAMYLCASSLPTGTADNEQFFGPGTRLTVL.